This TCR beta chain was documented in a study of naive and memory T cell subsets. Alpha and beta constant region primers primed reverse transcription for blood and skin samples. TCRdb reanalysed the UMI-ligation and nested PCR reads using MiXCR and keeps one entry per CDR3 protein. Of approximately 20,000 distinct CDR3 sequences in the sample, nearly 9.5% were seen once. Treatment here: skin biopsy from PPD injection site in Mantoux-positive individual. Reverse transcription used DNase-treated unsorted total RNA, aiming for 1 to 1000 ng. This clonotype is categorized as medium-sized. The CDR3 totals 15 residues. Germline values: CDR1 SGHTA, CDR2 FQGNSA. The V segment lost 0 bases and the J segment 2 bases; nucleotides outside the gene matches: 1.

The source material was skin, sampled from a tuberculin skin test site. This receptor was taken from an adult in good health. The rearrangement links TRBV7-2 to TRBJ2-5, with 9 nucleotides matching TRBD2. This chain's CDR3 is CASSLARGGQETQYF. The DNA for the CDR3 is TGTGCCAGCAGCTTAGCGCGGGGGGGGCAAGAGACCCAGTACTTC. The whole variable domain, remainder taken from reference TRBV7-2 and TRBJ2-5, is GAGVSQSPSNKVTEKGKDVELRCDPISGHTALYWYRQSLGQGLEFLIYFQGNSAPDKSGLPSDRFSAERTGGSVSTLTIQRTQQEDSAVYLCASSLARGGQETQYFGPGTRLLVL.